Shown below are 4 T cell receptor beta chains from a single sample sequenced in a study of beta chain features in type 1 diabetes. Regarding the study as a whole: Among all four CD4+ subsets, Type 1 diabetes patients had TCRB CDR3s that were moderately but significantly shorter.

These receptors' antigens are unknown. TCRB transcripts that were expressed got sequenced, as all of the isolated RNA had been reverse transcribed. Here immunoSEQ multiplex PCR was the method, and the copy in TCRdb shows in-frame clones only, minus some. Among over 25,000 clones listed, 45% to 65% were seen once. Sequencing was carried out using Tregs from blood. These receptors were obtained from a woman younger than 30 with type 1 diabetes.

This chain joins TRBV4-3 and TRBJ2-7; tentative D call: TRBD2 (5 bases). Germline V gives CDR1 LGHNA, CDR2 YSLEER. V was clipped by 0 bases and J by 0 bases, with 12 bases between them. CDR3 length equals 16 residues. The CDR3 region is CASSQEAERSSYEQYV. The DNA for the CDR3 is TGCGCCAGCAGCCAAGAGGCAGAGCGGAGCTCCTACGAGCAGTACGTC.

The rearrangement uses TRBV18 and TRBJ1-2; TRBD1 agrees at 7 bases. The CDR3 is made up of 16 amino acids. V shed 4 bases, J shed 0 bases, and the junction held 8 bases outside the gene matches. Germline CDR1 KGHSH, CDR2 LQKENI. Here the CDR3 reads CASSLGQSRPNYGYTF. The CDR3 DNA follows: TGTGCCAGCTCACTGGGACAGTCGAGACCTAACTATGGCTACACCTTC.

This chain joins TRBV29-1 and TRBJ1-1, with TRBD1 identical over 8 bases. The J segment lost 7 bases and the V segment lost 5 bases, leaving 9 bases of the junction unmatched. Germline-derived CDR1 and CDR2 are SQVTM and ANQGSEA. This CDR3 region has 13 residues. Written as DNA, the CDR3 is TGCAGCGTTTTTAGCAGGGGGCAAGGTGAAGCTTTCTTT. It specifies CSVFSRGQGEAFF.

Concerning this clone: The junction differs from germline at one of its ends, possibly a read error. The V gene is TRBV11-2, the J gene TRBJ2-1; the D is unclear. Per germline, CDR1 SGHAT and CDR2 FQNNGV. The CDR3 is 12 amino acids. CDR3 in amino acids: CASRLGGVEQFF. The CDR3 DNA reads as TGTGCCAGCAGGTTAGGCGGAGTTGAGCAGTTCTTC. The full variable domain, rest sourced from reference TRBV11-2 and TRBJ2-1, is EAGVAQSPRYKIIEKRQSVAFWCNPISGHATLYWYQQILGQGPKLLIQFQNNGVVDDSQLPKDRFSAERLKGVDSTLKIQPAKLEDSAVYLCASRLGGVEQFFGPGTRLTVL.